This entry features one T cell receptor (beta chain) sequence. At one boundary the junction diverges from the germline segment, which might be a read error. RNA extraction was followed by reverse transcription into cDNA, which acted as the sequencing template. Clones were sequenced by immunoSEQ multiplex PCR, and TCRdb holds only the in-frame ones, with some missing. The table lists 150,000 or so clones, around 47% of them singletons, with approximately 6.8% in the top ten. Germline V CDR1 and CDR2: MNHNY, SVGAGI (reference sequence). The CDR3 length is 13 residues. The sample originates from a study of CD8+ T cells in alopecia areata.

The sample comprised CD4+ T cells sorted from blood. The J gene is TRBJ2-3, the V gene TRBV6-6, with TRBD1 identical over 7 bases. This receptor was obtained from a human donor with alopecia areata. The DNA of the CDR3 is TGTGCCAGCAGGGGTACTGTACAGGGGCTAATTGATTTT. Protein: CASRGTVQGLIDF.